This paragraph covers one T cell receptor beta chain sequence. The source of the sample is a study of blood T cell repertoires in COVID-19. Study overall: Acute and convalescent COVID-19 specimens originated in the United States, Italy and Spain. The analysed material was cDNA or gDNA that came from T cells, B-cell-depleted T cells, or PBMCs.

Authors' processing steps: Amplification of reference gene primers was used by the study to estimate nucleated cell counts. The repertoire was sequenced with immunoSEQ multiplex PCR; TCRdb's copy has only in-frame clones and lacks some. V, J and clone size derive from that table, while D and trimming were established from the DNA sequence. The sample holds some 54,000 clones, around 86% seen once. Sequencing input: peripheral blood. The source of this sequence is an older woman with acute or convalescent COVID-19.

The CDR3 bases are TGCAGCGGTGGACAGGGAGGCAGTGAGACCCAGTACTTC. Its protein is CSGGQGGSETQYF. The chain links TRBV29-1 to TRBJ2-5; 8 bases agree with TRBD1. CDR3 size: 13 residues. J gave up 5 bases and V 7 bases, and 9 bases lay outside the gene matches. Germline assignment: CDR1 SQVTM and CDR2 ANQGSEA.